The 21 T cell receptor beta chains presented below share a single source sample, sequenced in a study of CXCR3-negative and CXCR3-positive naive CD8 T cells. The authors made the TRB cDNA libraries by 5' RACE using UMI labels. TCRdb reanalyzed the 5' RACE reads and collapses them to one entry per CDR3 protein, without DNA. The sample's table shows over 100,000 distinct CDR3 sequences. Specimen: naive CXCR3- CD8+ T cells from blood. Subset here: CD45RO-CCR7+CD27+CD95- naive CD8+ T cells lacking CXCR3 (TNR3-). Receptor source: a human donor in good health. Some clones in this sample may be carry-over from other donors' samples.

The V call is TRBV6-2 or TRBV6-3, the J call TRBJ2-7. Germline values: CDR1 MNHEY, CDR2 SVGEGT. This CDR3 has 14 amino acids. This CDR3 reads CASSYSTSAYEQYF.

The genes are TRBV10-2 and TRBJ2-1. The CDR3 length is 13 residues. CDR1 is WSHSY, CDR2 SAAADI, per germline. The CDR3 loop reads CASSVVSINEQFF.

The chain uses TRBV6-6 and TRBJ2-1. In germline, CDR1 is MNHNY, CDR2 SVGAGI (reference sequence). The CDR3 is made up of 12 amino acids. This CDR3 is CASSYSDNEQFF.

V gene TRBV28 combines with J gene TRBJ2-3; TCRdb calls TRBD1, which cannot be checked without DNA. CDR3 size: 14 residues. Germline V gene lookup returns CDR1 MDHEN and CDR2 SYDVKM. The CDR3 sequence is CASRQSGTPDTQYF. The full variable domain, its missing parts supplied by reference TRBV28 and TRBJ2-3, is DVKVTQSSRYLVKRTGEKVFLECVQDMDHENMFWYRQDPGLGLRLIYFSYDVKMKEKGDIPEGYSVSREKKERFSLILESASTNQTSMYLCASRQSGTPDTQYFGPGTRLTVL.

This sequence joins TRBV7-9 and TRBJ2-1; with no DNA, the TCRdb D assignment of TRBD2 cannot be verified. CDR1 and CDR2 from the germline V gene are SEHNR and FQNEAQ (reference sequence). The CDR3 loop spans 14 amino acids. The CDR3 sequence: CASSPDLAGGEQFF. The full variable domain, completed using reference TRBV7-9 and TRBJ2-1, is DTGVSQNPRHKITKRGQNVTFRCDPISEHNRLYWYRQTLGQGPEFLTYFQNEAQLEKSRLLSDRFSAERPKGSFSTLEIQRTEQGDSAMYLCASSPDLAGGEQFFGPGTRLTVL.

J is TRBJ2-3 and V is TRBV4-3; TCRdb names TRBD1, which stays unverified in the absence of DNA. The CDR3 length is 16 residues. Germline CDR1 reads LGHNA; CDR2 reads YSLEER. The CDR3 reads CASSQEIQGMADTQYF.

CDR3 region: CASSSPRDGSYEQYF. The chain has TRBV12-3 or TRBV12-4 and TRBJ2-7; TCRdb outputs TRBD1, but without DNA this stays unchecked. CDR3 length equals 15 residues.

This rearrangement joins TRBV2 to TRBJ2-3; there is no DNA to check the TCRdb D call of TRBD2. The CDR3 is 14 amino acids. Germline CDR1 SNHLY, CDR2 FYNNEI. CDR3 loop: CASKTRPRTDTQYF.

The chain is built from TRBV4-3 and TRBJ2-7. Germline loops: CDR1 LGHNA, CDR2 YSLEER. The CDR3 runs 14 residues. The CDR3 spells CASSQGSGAYEQYF.

The CDR3 here is CASSLWDRGNRDTEAFF. The chain is built from TRBV7-3 and TRBJ1-1; TCRdb's D call, TRBD1, is unchecked because there is no DNA. The CDR3 length is 17 residues. Germline V lookup: CDR1 SGHTA, CDR2 FQGTGA.

The chain combines TRBV7-3 with TRBJ2-1; the D call of TRBD1 rests on TCRdb alone, since no DNA is present to check it. CDR3 size: 11 residues. CDR1 and CDR2 (germline): SGHTA, FQGTGA. The CDR3 loop reads CARQPGDEQFF.

This CDR3 reads CASSEDVSGNIQYF. V and J are TRBV25-1 and TRBJ2-4; TCRdb picks TRBD2, but there is no DNA to check that call. Germline CDR1 MGHDK, CDR2 SYGVNS. This CDR3 is built from 14 residues. The full variable domain, in which reference TRBV25-1 and TRBJ2-4 provide the parts outside the CDR3, is EADIYQTPRYLVIGTGKKITLECSQTMGHDKMYWYQQDPGMELHLIHYSYGVNSTEKGDLSSESTVSRIRTEHFPLTLESARPSHTSQYLCASSEDVSGNIQYFGAGTRLSVL.

J is TRBJ2-7 and V is TRBV13; TCRdb calls TRBD1, which cannot be checked without DNA. This CDR3 comprises 14 residues. Germline CDR1 PRHDT, CDR2 FYEKMQ (reference sequence). CDR3 sequence: CASSDWTGKNEQYF.

V and J are TRBV5-1 and TRBJ2-1; no DNA is available, so the TRBD2 call from TCRdb remains unchecked. Germline V CDR1 and CDR2: SGHRS, YFSETQ. This CDR3 is built from 16 residues. CDR3 amino acids: CASSPLGGGLNNEQFF.

CDR3 loop: CAISESPPARETQYF. The chain carries TRBV10-3 and TRBJ2-5; with no DNA, the TCRdb D assignment of TRBD1 cannot be verified. Per the germline V gene, CDR1 is ENHRY and CDR2 is SYGVKD. The CDR3 length is 15 residues.

The V gene is TRBV28, the J gene TRBJ2-7; TCRdb indicates TRBD1, and absent DNA this call remains unverified. Germline-derived CDR1 and CDR2 are MDHEN and SYDVKM. This CDR3 has 14 residues. The CDR3 here is CASSFRTEVNEQYF.

The chain uses TRBV6-5 and TRBJ2-7; TCRdb picks TRBD2, but there is no DNA to check that call. The CDR3 length is 15 residues. Germline lookup yields CDR1 MNHEY and CDR2 SVGAGI. This CDR3 reads CASSFLAGEVYEQYF.

The chain employs TRBV11-2 and TRBJ2-7. The germline V gene encodes CDR1 SGHAT and CDR2 FQNNGV. This CDR3 is 14 amino acids long. CDR3 region: CASSLDSDLFEQYF. The variable domain in full, completed from reference TRBV11-2 and TRBJ2-7, reads EAGVAQSPRYKIIEKRQSVAFWCNPISGHATLYWYQQILGQGPKLLIQFQNNGVVDDSQLPKDRFSAERLKGVDSTLKIQPAKLEDSAVYLCASSLDSDLFEQYFGPGTRLTVT.

The rearrangement links TRBV29-1 to TRBJ2-7; TCRdb's assignment of TRBD1 cannot be checked, as there is no DNA. Germline CDR1 SQVTM, CDR2 ANQGSEA. This CDR3 has 13 amino acids. Here the CDR3 reads CSVEDDTGYEQYF.

The V call is TRBV13, the J call TRBJ2-1. Germline V lookup: CDR1 PRHDT, CDR2 FYEKMQ (reference sequence). The CDR3 extends over 15 amino acids. The CDR3 region is CASSLGQSSYNEQFF.

The V call is TRBV7-8, the J call TRBJ1-1; absent DNA, TCRdb's TRBD1 call cannot be checked. In germline, CDR1 is SGHVS, CDR2 FQNEAQ. The CDR3 covers 12 residues. The chain's CDR3 is CASSPRGVEAFF.